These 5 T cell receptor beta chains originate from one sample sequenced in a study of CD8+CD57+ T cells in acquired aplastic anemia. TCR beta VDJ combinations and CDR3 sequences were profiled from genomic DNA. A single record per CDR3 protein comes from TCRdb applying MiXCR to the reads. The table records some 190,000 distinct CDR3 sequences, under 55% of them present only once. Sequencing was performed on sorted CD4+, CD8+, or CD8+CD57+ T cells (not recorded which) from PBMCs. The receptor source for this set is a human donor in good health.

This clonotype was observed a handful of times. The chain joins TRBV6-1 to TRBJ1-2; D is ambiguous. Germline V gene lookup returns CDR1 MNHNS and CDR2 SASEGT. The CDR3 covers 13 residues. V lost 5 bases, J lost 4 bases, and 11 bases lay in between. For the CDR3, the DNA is TGTGCCAGCAGTCTCCGGGCCCTCTATGGCTACACCTTC. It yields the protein CASSLRALYGYTF.

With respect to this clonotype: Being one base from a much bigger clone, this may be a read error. DNA of the CDR3: TGTGCCAACAGCTTAGAGGGGGGGAGCTCCTACGAGCAGTACTTC. Translating gives CANSLEGGSSYEQYF. The chain joins TRBV7-8 to TRBJ2-7; a weak D match, TRBD2 (7 bases). The CDR3 is 15 amino acids. Germline CDR1 and CDR2: SGHVS and FQNEAQ.

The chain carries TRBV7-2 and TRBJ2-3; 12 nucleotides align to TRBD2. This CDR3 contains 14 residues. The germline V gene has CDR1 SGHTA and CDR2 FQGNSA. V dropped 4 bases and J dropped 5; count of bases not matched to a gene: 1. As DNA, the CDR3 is TGTGCCAGCAGCTCGGGACTAGCGGGAGATACGCAGTATTTT. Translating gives CASSSGLAGDTQYF.

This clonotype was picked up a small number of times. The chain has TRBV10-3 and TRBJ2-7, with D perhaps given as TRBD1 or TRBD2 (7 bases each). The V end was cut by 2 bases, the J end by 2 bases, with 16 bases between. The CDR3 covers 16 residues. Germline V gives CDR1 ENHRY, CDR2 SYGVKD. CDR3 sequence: CAISESGTVPTYEQYF. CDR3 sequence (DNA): TGTGCCATCAGTGAGAGCGGGACAGTCCCTACCTACGAGCAGTACTTC.

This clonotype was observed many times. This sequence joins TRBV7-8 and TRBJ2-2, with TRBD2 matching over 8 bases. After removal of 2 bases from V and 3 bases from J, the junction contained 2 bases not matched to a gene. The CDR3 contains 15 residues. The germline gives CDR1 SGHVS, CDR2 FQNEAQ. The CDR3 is CASSLRTSHTGELFF. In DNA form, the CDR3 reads TGTGCCAGCAGCTTACGGACTAGCCACACCGGGGAGCTGTTTTTT.